This TCR beta chain was captured by sequencing in a study of blood T cell repertoires in COVID-19. The table came from immunoSEQ multiplex PCR; TCRdb's copy has only in-frame clones and leaves some out. The sample lists about 170,000 clones; less than 80% were seen once. Clinical histories supplied by participants themselves formed the basis of cohort assignment. CDR3 length equals 15 residues. Trimming removed 4 bases from V and 7 bases from J; junction bases left unmatched: 11. The germline V gene has CDR1 SGDLS and CDR2 YYNGEE. The chain couples TRBV9 to TRBJ2-1; 7 bases are a match to TRBD2. The specimen sequenced was PBMCs or T cells enriched from blood (not recorded which). This TCR was recovered from a woman in her sixties or seventies in a cohort exposed to, infected with or recovered from COVID-19 (not recorded which). Written as DNA, the CDR3 is TGTGCCAGCAGCCGAATGAGCGGGACGAGAAATGAGCAGTTCTTC. Amino acids: CASSRMSGTRNEQFF.